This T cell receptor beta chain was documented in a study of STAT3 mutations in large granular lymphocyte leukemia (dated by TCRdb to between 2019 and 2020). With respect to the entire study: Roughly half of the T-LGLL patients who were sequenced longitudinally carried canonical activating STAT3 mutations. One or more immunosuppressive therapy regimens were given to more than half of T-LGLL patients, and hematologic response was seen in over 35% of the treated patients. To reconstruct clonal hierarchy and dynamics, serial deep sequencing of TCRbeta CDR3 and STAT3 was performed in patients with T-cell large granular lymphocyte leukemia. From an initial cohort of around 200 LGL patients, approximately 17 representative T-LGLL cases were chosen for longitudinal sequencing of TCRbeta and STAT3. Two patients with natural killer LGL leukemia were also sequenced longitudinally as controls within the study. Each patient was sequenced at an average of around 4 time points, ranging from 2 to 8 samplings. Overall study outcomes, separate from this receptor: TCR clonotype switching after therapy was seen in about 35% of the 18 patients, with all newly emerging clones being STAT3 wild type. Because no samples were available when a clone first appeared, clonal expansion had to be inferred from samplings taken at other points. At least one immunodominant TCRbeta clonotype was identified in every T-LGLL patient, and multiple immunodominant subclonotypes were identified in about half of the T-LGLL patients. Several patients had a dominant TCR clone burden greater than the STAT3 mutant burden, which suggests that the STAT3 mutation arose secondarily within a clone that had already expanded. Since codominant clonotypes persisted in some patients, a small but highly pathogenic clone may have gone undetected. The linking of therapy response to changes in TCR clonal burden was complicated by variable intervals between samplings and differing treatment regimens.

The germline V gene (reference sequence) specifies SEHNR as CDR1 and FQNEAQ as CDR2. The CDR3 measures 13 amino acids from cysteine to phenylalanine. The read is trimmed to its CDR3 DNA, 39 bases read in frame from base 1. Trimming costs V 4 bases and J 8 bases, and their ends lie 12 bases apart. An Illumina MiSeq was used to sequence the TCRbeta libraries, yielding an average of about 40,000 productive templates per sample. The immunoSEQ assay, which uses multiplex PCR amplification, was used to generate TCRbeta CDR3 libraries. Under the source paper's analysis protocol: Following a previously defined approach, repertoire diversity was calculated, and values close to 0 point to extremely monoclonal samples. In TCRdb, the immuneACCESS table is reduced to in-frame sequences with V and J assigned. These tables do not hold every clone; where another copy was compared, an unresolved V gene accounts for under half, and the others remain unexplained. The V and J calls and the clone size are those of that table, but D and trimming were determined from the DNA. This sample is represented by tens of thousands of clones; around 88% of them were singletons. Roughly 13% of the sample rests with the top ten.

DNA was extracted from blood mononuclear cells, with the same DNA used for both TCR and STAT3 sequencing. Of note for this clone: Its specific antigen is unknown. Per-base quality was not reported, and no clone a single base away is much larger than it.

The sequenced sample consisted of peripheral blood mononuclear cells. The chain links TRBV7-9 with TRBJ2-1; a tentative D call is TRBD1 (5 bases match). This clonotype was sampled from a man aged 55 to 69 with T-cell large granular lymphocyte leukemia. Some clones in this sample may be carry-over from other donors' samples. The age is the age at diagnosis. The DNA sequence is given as TGTGCCAGCAGCTCCCCCAGGGCCGATGAGCAGTTCTTC. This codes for CASSSPRADEQFF.